Each of the 26 T cell receptor beta chains below was sequenced from the same sample in a study of T cells in Graves' hyperthyroidism and ophthalmopathy (dated by TCRdb to about 2019). Library method: multiplex PCR. Sequenced on an Illumina HiSeq 2000. The TCR beta CDR3 regions were amplified from RNA transcripts. The TCR CDR3 was subjected to a first round of RT-PCR using the HTBI primer set and the Qiagen OneStep RT-PCR kit. TCRdb cleaned the public reads at Q25 with fastp, built clones with MiXCR and kept in-frame beta chains. One record per CDR3 amino acid sequence lists the most common genes and DNA. The sample table holds around 450,000 distinct CDR3 sequences, of which around 16% were seen once. Of the sample, 14% falls within the top ten clones. Material for sequencing was blood. The receptors derive from a woman aged 18-29 years with Graves' hyperthyroidism.

This clonotype was seen repeatedly, ten times or more. The J gene is TRBJ2-1, the V gene TRBV11-2; maybe TRBD2 (5 bases). The CDR3 is 17 residues long. Per the germline V gene, CDR1 is SGHAT and CDR2 is FQNNGV. V dropped 5 bases and J dropped 6 bases, with 23 bases sitting between them. CDR3 bases: TGTGCCAGCAGCCCTCCCTCACGAATACGGAGGACCAATGAGCAGTTCTTC. Translating gives CASSPPSRIRRTNEQFF.

A note on this clonotype: Compared with germline, one end of the junction differs, possibly owing to a read error. In DNA form, the CDR3 reads TGTGCCACCGGCAGAGGCCCCCGGCGGTTAGGGTCCGAGCAGTACTTC. This codes for CATGRGPRRLGSEQYF. The chain employs TRBV15 and TRBJ2-7, with D uncertain. This CDR3 is built from 16 residues. Germline CDR1 reads LNHNV; CDR2 reads YYDKDF (reference sequence).

The V call is TRBV20-1, the J call TRBJ1-1; 7 bases align to TRBD1. With 1 base clipped from V and 0 bases from J, the junction kept 5 bases outside the gene matches. This CDR3 comprises 15 residues. Per the germline V gene, CDR1 is DFQATT and CDR2 is SNEGSKA (reference sequence). CDR3 nucleotides: TGCAGTGCTAGAGTAGCACAGGGGTTGAACACTGAAGCTTTCTTT. This sequence encodes CSARVAQGLNTEAFF.

This chain links TRBV12-3 or TRBV12-4 with TRBJ1-3; D gene ambiguous. V was clipped by 7 bases and J by 0 bases, with 16 bases between them. The CDR3 sequence is 16 residues long. The CDR3 DNA is TGTGCCAGCACTACATGGGTCAACAGCTCTGGAAACACCATATATTTT. Protein sequence: CASTTWVNSSGNTIYF.

This clonotype has ten or more counts. The chain uses TRBV4-2 and TRBJ2-5, with 10 bases identical to TRBD2. Losses at the gene ends were 4 bases for V and 1 base for J; bases not matched to a gene: 3. This CDR3 has 15 amino acids. The germline V gene has CDR1 LGHNA and CDR2 YNFKEQ. CDR3 nucleotide sequence: TGTGCCAGCAGCCCCCAGCGGGGGGGCCAAGAGACCCAGTACTTC. Its translation: CASSPQRGGQETQYF.

This clonotype was seen ten or more times. The chain has TRBV2 and TRBJ2-3, with a possible D match to TRBD1 (6 bases). The CDR3 totals 17 residues. The germline V and J ends were trimmed by 2 bases and 0 bases, with 15 bases remaining between them. Germline lookup yields CDR1 SNHLY and CDR2 FYNNEI. The DNA for the CDR3 is TGTGCCAGCAGTGAAAACTGGGGGCTGGGGAGCACAGATACGCAGTATTTT. Translation: CASSENWGLGSTDTQYF.

The table lists this clonotype with many counts. The chain combines TRBV7-2 with TRBJ1-1; tentatively, D is TRBD1 (6 bases). The CDR3 covers 17 residues. CDR1 and CDR2 from the germline V gene are SGHTA and FQGNSA. The germline V and J ends were trimmed by 3 bases and 0 bases, with 17 bases remaining between them. CDR3 coding DNA: TGTGCCAGCAGCTTTAGGGGGGGGCGGGGGTTGAACACTGAAGCTTTCTTT. Protein: CASSFRGGRGLNTEAFF.

As regards this clonotype: A much larger clone lies a single base off, so this may be a read error. The chain links TRBV5-1 to TRBJ2-1; a possible D gene is TRBD1 (6 bases). Germline V lookup: CDR1 SGHRS, CDR2 YFSETQ. V was trimmed by 0 bases and J by 10 bases, leaving 29 bases between them. The CDR3 totals 19 residues. This CDR3 is CASSLEVGSPTSGAYEQFF. The CDR3, as DNA: TGCGCCAGCAGCTTGGAAGTGGGTAGCCCCACTTCAGGGGCCTACGAGCAGTTCTTC.

In this sample, this clonotype turned up a few times. The genes are TRBV5-6 and TRBJ2-3; tentative D call: TRBD1 (6 bases). The CDR3 contains 17 residues. Trimming took off 3 bases at V and 0 bases at J, with 17 bases between the two ends. Germline V lookup: CDR1 SGHDT, CDR2 YYEEEE. CDR3 residues: CASSSIGQHGSTDTQYF. In DNA form, the CDR3 reads TGTGCCAGCAGCTCCATCGGACAGCATGGTAGCACAGATACGCAGTATTTT.

This clonotype was detected ten times or more. The chain uses TRBV20-1 and TRBJ2-1; D is uncertain. Germline loops: CDR1 DFQATT, CDR2 SNEGSKA (reference sequence). V was cut by 6 bases and J by 1 base, with 13 bases left in between. The CDR3 consists of 14 residues. CDR3 DNA sequence: TGCAGTGCGCCTCGGACGGGTTCCTACAATGAGCAGTTCTTC. It encodes CSAPRTGSYNEQFF.

V is TRBV11-2 and J is TRBJ2-1; 7 bases align to TRBD2. Germline V gives CDR1 SGHAT, CDR2 FQNNGV. This CDR3 is 15 amino acids long. With 2 bases clipped from V and 9 bases from J, the junction kept 10 bases outside the gene matches. This CDR3 reads CASSLRTSEVSEQFF. The CDR3 DNA reads as TGTGCCAGCAGCTTAAGAACTAGCGAGGTATCTGAGCAGTTCTTC.

This clonotype has at least ten counts. The gene calls are TRBV28 and TRBJ1-1; D call uncertain. The V gene's germline CDR1 is MDHEN and CDR2 SYDVKM. V dropped 6 bases and J dropped 0 bases, with 14 bases sitting between them. CDR3 size: 15 residues. The CDR3 reads CASRGSLGMNTEAFF. The CDR3, as DNA: TGTGCCAGCAGAGGTTCTCTGGGAATGAACACTGAAGCTTTCTTT.

There are a few counts of this clonotype. The rearrangement uses TRBV25-1 and TRBJ1-1; the match to TRBD1 covers 8 bases. This CDR3 has 15 amino acids. Unmatched junction bases numbered 6, after V lost 2 bases and J lost 4 bases. Germline CDR1 MGHDK, CDR2 SYGVNS. The CDR3, as DNA: TGTGCCAGCAGTGAACAGCAGGGGGCTAGCACTGAAGCTTTCTTT. Its protein is CASSEQQGASTEAFF. The complete variable domain, with remaining parts taken from reference TRBV25-1 and TRBJ1-1, reads EADIYQTPRYLVIGTGKKITLECSQTMGHDKMYWYQQDPGMELHLIHYSYGVNSTEKGDLSSESTVSRIRTEHFPLTLESARPSHTSQYLCASSEQQGASTEAFFGQGTRLTVV.

The table lists this clonotype with many counts. The gene calls are TRBV28 and TRBJ1-4; 7 bases line up with TRBD1. Germline lookup yields CDR1 MDHEN and CDR2 SYDVKM. With V trimmed by 6 bases and J by 7 bases, 14 bases remained unmatched. The CDR3 sequence is 16 residues long. The CDR3 protein is CASSDSAGTASEKLFF. The CDR3 nucleotides are TGTGCCAGCAGCGACTCAGCCGGGACAGCGTCTGAAAAACTGTTTTTT. Drawing the rest from reference TRBV28 and TRBJ1-4, the complete variable domain is DVKVTQSSRYLVKRTGEKVFLECVQDMDHENMFWYRQDPGLGLRLIYFSYDVKMKEKGDIPEGYSVSREKKERFSLILESASTNQTSMYLCASSDSAGTASEKLFFGSGTQLSVL.

This rearrangement joins TRBV7-3 to TRBJ2-2; 7 nucleotides match TRBD2. The germline V gene has CDR1 SGHTA and CDR2 FQGTGA. There are 20 residues in the CDR3. V lost 5 bases to trimming and J lost 6 bases; unmatched junction nucleotides: 24. In nucleotides, the CDR3 is TGTGCCAGCAGCCCTCGGGGAGGGAGAGGGAAGAGCGGGATACCCGGGGAGCTGTTTTTT. This encodes CASSPRGGRGKSGIPGELFF.

The chain combines TRBV4-1 with TRBJ2-1; 14 positions match TRBD2. The CDR3 covers 16 residues. Germline CDR1 and CDR2: MGHRA and YSYEKL. V trimming: 4 bases; J trimming: 10 bases; junction bases outside the gene matches: 9. The CDR3 is CASSRGGLAGAEEQFF. CDR3 coding DNA: TGCGCCAGCAGCCGTGGGGGACTAGCGGGGGCCGAGGAGCAGTTCTTC.

The chain joins TRBV13 to TRBJ2-7; TRBD1 is a possible D gene (6 bases). The CDR3 extends over 12 amino acids. Trimming removed 5 bases from V and 6 bases from J, with 11 bases in between. Germline V lookup: CDR1 PRHDT, CDR2 FYEKMQ (reference sequence). This CDR3 is CASSRDRSEQYF. The DNA for the CDR3 is TGTGCCAGCAGCCGCGACAGGAGCGAGCAGTACTTC.

Concerning this clonotype itself: One end of the junction does not line up with germline, which may come from a read error. The V call is TRBV20-1, the J call TRBJ2-7; D might be TRBD1 or TRBD2, each matching 5 bases. This CDR3 has 14 amino acids. Germline CDR1 is DFQATT and CDR2 is SNEGSKA (reference sequence). This CDR3 reads CSARDPRSSYVQYF. The CDR3 DNA follows: TGCAGTGCGAGGGACCCAAGGAGCTCCTACGTGCAGTACTTC.

This clonotype was recorded at least ten times. The chain couples TRBV7-9 to TRBJ1-1; 7 bases fit TRBD1. Germline CDR1 and CDR2: SEHNR and FQNEAQ (reference sequence). J lost 12 bases, V lost 5 bases, and 6 bases had no gene match. There are 11 residues in the CDR3. CDR3 loop: CASSNRGGSFF. The CDR3 DNA reads as TGTGCCAGCAGCAACAGGGGTGGTTCTTTCTTT.

The chain links TRBV28 to TRBJ2-1; no clear D gene. The CDR3 contains 12 residues. Trimming shortened V by 7 bases and J by 8 bases, and 12 bases separated the two germline ends. CDR1 and CDR2 (germline): MDHEN, SYDVKM. The CDR3 DNA reads TGTGCCAGCACCGAAAAGTTCGATGAGCAGTTCTTC. This encodes CASTEKFDEQFF.

This clonotype occurred many times. CDR3 in amino acids: CSAPRAFGYEQYF. In DNA form, the CDR3 reads TGCAGTGCTCCGAGAGCCTTTGGGTACGAGCAGTACTTC. The chain couples TRBV20-1 to TRBJ2-7; D not resolved. The CDR3 sequence is 13 residues long. Germline V gives CDR1 DFQATT, CDR2 SNEGSKA (reference sequence). V was shortened by 5 bases and J by 4 bases, with 15 bases between the two germline ends.

This clonotype came up many times. In DNA, the CDR3 is TGTGCCAGCAGTCCCTACGGGGAGCTGTTTTTT. Its protein product is CASSPYGELFF. The chain couples TRBV2 to TRBJ2-2, with D hard to call. The CDR3 extends over 11 amino acids. Germline CDR1 is SNHLY and CDR2 is FYNNEI. Trimming shortened V by 5 bases and J by 7 bases, and 5 bases separated the two germline ends.

This clonotype occurred a few times. V usage is TRBV6-2 or TRBV6-3 and J usage is TRBJ2-7; D call uncertain. Looked up from germline, CDR1 is MNHEY and CDR2 is SVGEGT. The CDR3 covers 12 residues. Trimming removed 2 bases from V and 4 bases from J, with 6 bases in between. The CDR3 bases are TGTGCCAGCAGTTACCCGCGATACGAGCAGTACTTC. Translating it yields CASSYPRYEQYF.

There are many counts of this clonotype. The chain carries TRBV20-1 and TRBJ1-4; D remains unclear. CDR1 DFQATT and CDR2 SNEGSKA come from the germline V gene (reference sequence). Trimming shortened V by 1 base and J by 6 bases, and 3 bases separated the two germline ends. CDR3 size: 11 residues. The CDR3 sequence is CSARVYEKLFF. CDR3 nucleotide sequence: TGCAGTGCTAGAGTATATGAAAAACTGTTTTTT.

The sample holds many counts of this clonotype. The rearrangement uses TRBV18 and TRBJ2-7; no clear D gene. The V gene's germline CDR1 is KGHSH and CDR2 LQKENI. The CDR3 runs to 13 residues. Trimming removed 3 bases at V and 4 bases at J, with 10 bases between. Here the CDR3 DNA reads TGTGCCAGCTCACCTCTGCAGGAATACGAGCAGTACTTC. It encodes CASSPLQEYEQYF.

This clonotype appeared many times. This chain joins TRBV7-2 and TRBJ1-3; 10 bases align to TRBD1. Trimming took 5 bases from V and 2 from J; bases not matched to a gene: 6. The germline V gene encodes CDR1 SGHTA and CDR2 FQGNSA. This CDR3 has 16 residues. As DNA, the CDR3 is TGTGCCAGCAGCGCTACCGGGACAGGGGCTGGAAACACCATATATTTT. Residues: CASSATGTGAGNTIYF. Drawing the rest from reference TRBV7-2 and TRBJ1-3, the complete variable domain is GAGVSQSPSNKVTEKGKDVELRCDPISGHTALYWYRQSLGQGLEFLIYFQGNSAPDKSGLPSDRFSAERTGGSVSTLTIQRTQQEDSAVYLCASSATGTGAGNTIYFGEGSWLTVV.